What follows is one T cell receptor (beta chain) and its context. Antigen: not known. The beta constant-region primer was an equimolar mix of two oligonucleotides covering TRBC1 and TRBC2. Ligated cDNA was amplified by four rounds of PCR with nested alpha and beta constant-region primers and SP2. The cDNA 3' end received a ligated single-stranded oligonucleotide carrying the SP2 primer and a 12-nucleotide UMI. TCRdb itself ran the UMI-ligation and nested PCR reads through MiXCR, one entry per CDR3 protein. The sample consists of roughly 150,000 distinct CDR3 sequences, approximately 24% of them appearing once. Cells stained for CD3, CD4, CD8, CD45RA, CD27 and viability were sorted into four CD45RA/CD27 subsets. V was pared by 8 bases and J by 4 bases, with 11 bases between. The CDR3 contains 13 residues. The germline gives CDR1 MNHNY, CDR2 SVGAGI (reference sequence). The record originates from a study of naive and memory T cell subsets.

General study points: Naive and memory subsets had different power law exponents for TCR abundance. A few larger clonotypes appeared in naive repertoires, especially CD8, possibly memory cells re-expressing CD45RA. Over 85% of naive TCR sequences appeared only once after error correction, unlike memory subsets.

The J gene is TRBJ2-2, the V gene TRBV6-6; no firm D call. The specimen was naive CD4+ T cells from blood. This clonotype was obtained from a human donor in good health. This CDR3 reads CASLGRLTGELFF. The DNA for the CDR3 is TGTGCCAGCCTCGGCCGACTCACCGGGGAGCTGTTTTTT.